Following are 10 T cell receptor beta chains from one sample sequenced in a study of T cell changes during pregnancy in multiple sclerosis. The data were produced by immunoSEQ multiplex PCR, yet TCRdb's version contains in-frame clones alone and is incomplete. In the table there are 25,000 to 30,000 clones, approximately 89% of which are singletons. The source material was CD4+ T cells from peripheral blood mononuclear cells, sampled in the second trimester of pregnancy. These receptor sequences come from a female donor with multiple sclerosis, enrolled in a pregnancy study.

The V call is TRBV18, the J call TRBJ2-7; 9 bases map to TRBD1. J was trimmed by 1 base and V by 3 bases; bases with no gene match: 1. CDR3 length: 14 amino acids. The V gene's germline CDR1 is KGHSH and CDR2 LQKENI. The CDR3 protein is CASSPGTGSYEQYF. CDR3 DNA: TGTGCCAGCTCACCGGGGACAGGGTCCTACGAGCAGTACTTC.

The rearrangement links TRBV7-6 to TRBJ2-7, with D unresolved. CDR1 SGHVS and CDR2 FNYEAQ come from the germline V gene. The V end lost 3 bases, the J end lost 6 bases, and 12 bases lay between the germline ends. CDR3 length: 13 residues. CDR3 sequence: CASSFGPSSEQYF. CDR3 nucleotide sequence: TGTGCCAGCAGCTTCGGTCCGAGTAGCGAGCAGTACTTC.

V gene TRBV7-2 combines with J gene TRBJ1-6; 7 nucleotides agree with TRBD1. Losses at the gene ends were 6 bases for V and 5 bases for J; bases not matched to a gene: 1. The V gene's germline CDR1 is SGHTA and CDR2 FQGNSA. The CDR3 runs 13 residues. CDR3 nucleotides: TGTGCCAGCAGGGGACAGCATAATTCACCCCTCCACTTT. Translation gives CASRGQHNSPLHF.

The CDR3, as DNA: TGTGCCAGCAGTTTAGCCGCGACAGGAACCTGCGAGCAGTACTTC. Protein sequence: CASSLAATGTCEQYF. V is TRBV28 and J is TRBJ2-7; maybe TRBD1 (6 bases). Deletions cut 2 bases from V and 6 bases from J, with 17 bases between. This CDR3 has 15 residues. Germline values: CDR1 MDHEN, CDR2 SYDVKM.

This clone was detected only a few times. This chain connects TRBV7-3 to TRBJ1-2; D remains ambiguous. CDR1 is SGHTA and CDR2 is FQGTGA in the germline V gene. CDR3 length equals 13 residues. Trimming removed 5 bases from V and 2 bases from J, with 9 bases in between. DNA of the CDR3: TGTGCCAGCAGCGAAGCGGGGAACTATGGCTACACCTTC. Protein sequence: CASSEAGNYGYTF.

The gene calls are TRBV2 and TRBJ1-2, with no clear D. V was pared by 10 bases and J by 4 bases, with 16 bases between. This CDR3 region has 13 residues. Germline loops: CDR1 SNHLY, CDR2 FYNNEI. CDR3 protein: CATEITRVYGYTF. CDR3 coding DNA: TGTGCCACCGAGATTACGCGGGTCTATGGCTACACCTTC.

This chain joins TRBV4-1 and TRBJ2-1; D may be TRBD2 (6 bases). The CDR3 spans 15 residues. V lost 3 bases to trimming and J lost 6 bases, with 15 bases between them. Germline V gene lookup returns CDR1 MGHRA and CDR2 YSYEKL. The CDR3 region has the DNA TGCGCCAGCAGCCACTTTCTTATGGGGGGCAATGAGCAGTTCTTC. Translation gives CASSHFLMGGNEQFF.

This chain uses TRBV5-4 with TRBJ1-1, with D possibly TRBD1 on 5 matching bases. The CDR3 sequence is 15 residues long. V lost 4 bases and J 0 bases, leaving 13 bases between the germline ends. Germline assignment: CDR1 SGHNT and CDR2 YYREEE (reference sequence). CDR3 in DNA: TGTGCCAGCAGCCGGGGGGGGGTCATGAACACTGAAGCTTTCTTT. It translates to CASSRGGVMNTEAFF.

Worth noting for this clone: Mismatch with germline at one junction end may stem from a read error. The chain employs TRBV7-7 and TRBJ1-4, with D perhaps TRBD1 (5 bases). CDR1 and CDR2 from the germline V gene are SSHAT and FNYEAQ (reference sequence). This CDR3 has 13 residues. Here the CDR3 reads CASSKAGHEKLFF. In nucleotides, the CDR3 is TGTGCTAGCAGCAAGGCAGGGCATGAAAAACTGTTTTTT.

The CDR3 sequence: CASKQEGETQYF. The CDR3 DNA reads as TGTGCCAGCAAACAGGAGGGAGAGACCCAGTACTTC. J is TRBJ2-5 and V is TRBV2, with D perhaps matching TRBD2 (6 bases). This CDR3 comprises 12 residues. Trimming took 7 bases from V and 4 from J, leaving 10 bases between them. From germline, CDR1 is SNHLY and CDR2 FYNNEI.